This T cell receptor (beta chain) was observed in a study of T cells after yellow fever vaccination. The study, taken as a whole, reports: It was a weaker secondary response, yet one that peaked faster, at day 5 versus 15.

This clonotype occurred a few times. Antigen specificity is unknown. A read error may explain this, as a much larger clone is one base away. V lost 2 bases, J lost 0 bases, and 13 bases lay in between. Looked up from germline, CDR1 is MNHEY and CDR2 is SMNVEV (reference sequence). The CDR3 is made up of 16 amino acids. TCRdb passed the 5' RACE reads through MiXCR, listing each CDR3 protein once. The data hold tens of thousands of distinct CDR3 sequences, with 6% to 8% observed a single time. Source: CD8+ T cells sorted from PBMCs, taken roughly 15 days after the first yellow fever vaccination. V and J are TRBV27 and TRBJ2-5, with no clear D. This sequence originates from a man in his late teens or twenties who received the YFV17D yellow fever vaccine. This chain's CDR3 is CASSLRQPLYQETQYF. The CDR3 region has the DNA TGTGCCAGCAGTTTACGGCAGCCTCTGTACCAAGAGACCCAGTACTTC.